Given below is one TCR beta chain in context. Authors' processing steps: The assay estimated nucleated cells by amplifying reference gene primers. Using immunoSEQ multiplex PCR, the repertoire was profiled, and TCRdb retains in-frame clones only, with some absent. V, J and clone size derive from that table, while D and trimming were established from the DNA sequence. The sample consists of around 180,000 clones, roughly 83% of them appearing once. This sample was included in a study of blood T cell repertoires in COVID-19. Overall study context: Some COVID-19 samples were acute and others convalescent; all came from the United States, Italy and Spain. Sources were T cells, B-cell-depleted T cells, or PBMCs; the material itself was cDNA or gDNA.

The sequencing input was peripheral blood. This TCR came from a human donor in a cohort sampled during active COVID-19.

CDR3 amino acids: CASSQIANSGNTIYF. For the CDR3, the DNA is TGCGCCAGCAGCCAAATAGCCAACTCTGGAAACACCATATATTTT. The chain uses TRBV4-3 and TRBJ1-3; D call uncertain. CDR1 LGHNA and CDR2 YSLEER come from the germline V gene. The CDR3 has 15 residues. Trimming left V 2 bases short and J 0 bases short, with 8 bases between.